The rows below give T cell receptor beta chains drawn from one sample of a study of response to subunit inactivated influenza vaccine. Using its own MiXCR run on the RT-PCR reads, TCRdb lists one record per CDR3 protein. This table has 650,000 to 800,000 distinct CDR3 sequences, about 18% appearing once. Sample: PBMCs from blood, taken more than 4 days after vaccination. The receptors stem from a man aged 50-59 years who received an inactivated influenza vaccine. Both conserved end residues are part of each CDR3. The order of the fields is J gene, D gene, clone size, V gene, CDR3 protein. A D gene is named only where the DNA matches it firmly. Clone sizes are given selectively: once, few, many, or a class where the clone is expanded.

>TRBJ1-2|NA|NA|TRBV29-1
CSAAAWVDGYTF
>TRBJ1-1|NA|NA|TRBV6-6
CASRKYTEAFF
>TRBJ1-4|NA|NA|TRBV20-1
CSARGGPTNEKLFF
>TRBJ2-5|TRBD2|NA|TRBV10-3
CAAGLAQETQYF
>TRBJ2-3|TRBD1|NA|TRBV7-2
CASSTTGGFIRYF
>TRBJ2-4|NA|few|TRBV7-9
CASSLGGSEAQYF
>TRBJ1-5|NA|few|TRBV27
CASKTTGHSNQPQHF
>TRBJ2-5|TRBD2|many|TRBV4-3
CASSQEVSGGEETQYF
>TRBJ2-7|TRBD1|NA|TRBV28
CASSLDRLGYEQYF
>TRBJ2-1|TRBD2|NA|TRBV24-1
CATSDEAGESYNEQFF
>TRBJ2-1|NA|few|TRBV20-1
CSARDGARLGNEQFF
>TRBJ1-6|NA|NA|TRBV11-2
CASSQSGGTVNSPLHF
>TRBJ2-1|NA|few|TRBV10-3
CAISESHLSRGSTYNEQFF
>TRBJ2-3|NA|many|TRBV12-3/TRBV12-4
CASRASMGSTDTQYF
>TRBJ2-3|TRBD1|NA|TRBV5-1
CASREEGTDWDTQYF
>TRBJ1-5|NA|NA|TRBV20-1
CSDSLGRKSNQPQHF